Each of the 26 T cell receptor beta chains below was sequenced from the same sample in a study of tumor-infiltrating lymphocytes in glioblastoma multiforme. Three nested ARM-PCR rounds with V-beta and C-beta primers built TCRB libraries. A single record per CDR3 protein comes from TCRdb applying MiXCR to the multiplex PCR reads. Of about 32,000 distinct CDR3 sequences listed, around 60% are singletons. The sample comprised brain tumor tissue. The receptor set was obtained from a male donor with glioblastoma.

The chain recombines TRBV20-1 with TRBJ2-1, with D unclear. The CDR3 spans 14 residues. The germline V gene encodes CDR1 DFQATT and CDR2 SNEGSKA (reference sequence). The CDR3 sequence: CNATERLVVNEQFF. As DNA, the CDR3 is TGCAATGCCACCGAAAGGCTAGTGGTAAATGAGCAGTTCTTC.

With regard to this clonotype: A much more abundant neighbour one base away suggests this may be a read error. The chain has TRBV20-1 and TRBJ2-7, with D unclear. Germline lookup yields CDR1 DFQATT and CDR2 SNEGSKA (reference sequence). The CDR3 totals 16 residues. This CDR3 is CSARGPTSGVAYGQYF. The CDR3 DNA sequence: TGCAGTGCTAGAGGCCCTACGTCAGGAGTCGCCTACGGGCAGTACTTC.

A word on this clonotype: A junction boundary mismatches the germline segment, possibly from a read error. This chain uses TRBV11-3 with TRBJ2-2; D perhaps matches TRBD1 (7 bases). This CDR3 comprises 13 residues. Germline values: CDR1 SGHNT, CDR2 YENEEA. The CDR3 bases are TGTGCCAGGTCCAGGGGGGACACCGGGAAGCTGTTTTTT. It encodes CARSRGDTGKLFF.

The rearrangement joins TRBV12-5 to TRBJ2-5; D is undetermined. CDR1 LGHNT and CDR2 FRNRAP come from the germline V gene. The CDR3 is 18 residues long. V gave up 7 bases and J gave up 1 base, with 25 bases separating them. CDR3 amino acids: CASASPGLSVLTQETQYF. The CDR3 coding sequence is TGTGCTAGTGCTTCCCCCGGTTTATCGGTCCTAACCCAAGAGACCCAGTACTTC.

This clonotype was seen repeatedly, ten times or more. The gene calls are TRBV6-5 and TRBJ2-7; 10 bases align to TRBD1. Germline CDR1 reads MNHEY; CDR2 reads SVGAGI. The junction had 7 bases not matched to a gene; V was cut back by 7 bases and J by 4 bases. CDR3 size: 14 residues. For the CDR3, the DNA is TGTGCCAGCACTCCGGGACAGGGGTATTACGAGCAGTACTTC. This codes for CASTPGQGYYEQYF.

The gene calls are TRBV20-1 and TRBJ1-2; D call uncertain. The CDR3 has 13 residues. Trimming pared 3 bases from V and 7 bases from J, leaving 15 bases between. Germline V lookup: CDR1 DFQATT, CDR2 SNEGSKA (reference sequence). In nucleotides, the CDR3 is TGCAGTGCTAGGGATCTAGTGGAATTTGGCTACACCTTC. Protein: CSARDLVEFGYTF.

This clonotype occurred once. Its ends do not fully match the called genes, so a read error is possible. The gene calls are TRBV10-2 and TRBJ2-1; the D gene is possibly TRBD2 (5 bases). The CDR3 is 17 residues long. Germline CDR1 is WSHSY and CDR2 is SAAADI. The CDR3 is CASRAVLTNRFYNEQIF. The DNA of the CDR3 is TGCGCCAGCAGGGCGGTTTTGACTAACCGGTTCTACAATGAGCAGATCTTC.

On this clonotype itself: The CDR3 does not close with the conserved phenylalanine or tryptophan, likely indicating a read error. CDR3: CASSLGEGQGLYNEQFL. The CDR3 DNA sequence: TGTGCCAGCAGCTTAGGCGAAGGACAGGGATTATATAATGAGCAGTTCTTA. The rearrangement joins TRBV11-3 to TRBJ2-1; 8 nucleotides line up with TRBD1. V shed 1 base and J 7 bases; nucleotides not matched to a gene: 12. The CDR3 runs to 17 residues. Germline assignment: CDR1 SGHNT and CDR2 YENEEA.

In this sample, this clonotype turned up many times. The rearrangement joins TRBV6-1 to TRBJ2-7; possibly TRBD1 for D (6 bases). V was pared by 6 bases and J by 0 bases, with 12 bases between. From germline, CDR1 is MNHNS and CDR2 SASEGT. This CDR3 contains 14 residues. The CDR3 is CASRQGLASYEQYF. Written as DNA, the CDR3 is TGTGCCAGCAGACAGGGCCTAGCCTCCTACGAGCAGTACTTC.

The chain carries TRBV5-4 and TRBJ2-7; TRBD2 agrees at 10 bases. Germline trimming cut 4 bases from V and 4 bases from J; bases unmatched to any gene: 2. Germline V gene sequence: CDR1 SGHNT, CDR2 YYREEE (reference sequence). The CDR3 totals 13 residues. This CDR3 reads CASSLAGVYEQYF. In nucleotides, the CDR3 is TGTGCCAGCAGCCTAGCGGGAGTGTACGAGCAGTACTTC.

Concerning this clonotype itself: In this CDR3 the conserved last residue, phenylalanine or tryptophan, is missing, so a read error is likely. The chain couples TRBV29-1 to TRBJ2-1; 8 nucleotides match TRBD2. This CDR3 has 13 residues. The V gene's germline CDR1 is SQVTM and CDR2 ANQGSEA. The ends lost 8 bases at V and 8 bases at J; junction bases unmatched: 11. Here the CDR3 reads CSIQGLVSDEQFS. In nucleotides, the CDR3 is TGCAGCATTCAGGGACTAGTTTCAGATGAGCAGTTCTCC.

This clonotype was seen a handful of times. A read error may account for a junction end that differs from germline. The CDR3 loop reads CVSGSGTGVADTQYF. CDR3 nucleotides: TGTGTTAGTGGTTCGGGGACAGGGGTAGCAGATACGCAGTATTTT. The chain carries TRBV12-5 and TRBJ2-3, with 10 bases lining up with TRBD1. Germline CDR1 and CDR2: LGHNT and FRNRAP. The CDR3 is 15 amino acids.

This clonotype showed up just once. The rearrangement links TRBV20-1 to TRBJ2-1; a possible D gene is TRBD2 (6 bases). The CDR3 is 17 residues long. The V gene lost 3 bases and the J gene lost 0 bases, with 18 bases spanning the gap. CDR1 DFQATT and CDR2 SNEGSKA come from the germline V gene (reference sequence). The CDR3 DNA reads as TGCAGTGCTAGGGGACCTTTACGGGAGAGCTCCTACAATGAGCAGTTCTTC. This encodes CSARGPLRESSYNEQFF.

About this clonotype: This may come from a read error, since a much larger clone is one base off. V and J are TRBV6-4 and TRBJ2-7; D is ambiguous. CDR3 length equals 13 residues. Trimming removed 2 bases at V and 0 bases at J, with 5 bases between. Germline loops: CDR1 MRHNA, CDR2 SNTAGT. CDR3 loop: CASSDRVSYEQYF. CDR3 DNA sequence: TGTGCCAGCAGTGACAGGGTCTCCTACGAGCAGTACTTC.

V is TRBV6-1 and J is TRBJ1-2, with a weak D call TRBD1 (5 bases). Trimming stripped 7 bases from V and 3 bases from J, with 12 bases between. The CDR3 is 13 amino acids. CDR1 is MNHNS, CDR2 SASEGT, per germline. CDR3 DNA sequence: TGTGCCAGCAACGACAGATCTGACTATGGCTACACCTTC. This encodes CASNDRSDYGYTF.

The chain combines TRBV7-2 with TRBJ1-4, with D possibly TRBD1 on 6 matching bases. Germline V CDR1 and CDR2: SGHTA, FQGNSA. The CDR3 is 16 amino acids. V gave up 3 bases and J gave up 4 bases, with 15 bases separating them. For the CDR3, the DNA is TGTGCCAGCAGCTTGTTAGGGGGAAGTCTTAATGAAAAACTGTTTTTT. As protein: CASSLLGGSLNEKLFF.

A remark on this clonotype: No conserved phenylalanine or tryptophan ends this CDR3, so it is likely a read error. The V and J genes are TRBV10-3 and TRBJ2-1, with TRBD2 matching 8 bases. There are 13 residues in the CDR3. Germline-derived CDR1 and CDR2 are ENHRY and SYGVKD. J gave up 6 bases and V 3 bases, and 1 base lay outside the gene matches. CDR3 in DNA: TGTGCCATCAGTGATGGGACTAGCAATGAGCAGTTCCTA. Protein product: CAISDGTSNEQFL.

This clonotype was seen ten or more times. V gene TRBV6-2 or TRBV6-3 combines with J gene TRBJ2-1; TRBD2 matches 15 bases. This CDR3 region has 14 residues. The germline V gene has CDR1 MNHEY and CDR2 SVGEGT. Trimming took 8 bases from V and 6 from J; bases not matched to a gene: 2. This CDR3 is CASGTSGRFNEQFF. The DNA for the CDR3 is TGTGCCAGCGGGACTAGCGGGAGGTTCAATGAGCAGTTCTTC.

This clonotype came up many times. This sequence joins TRBV5-1 and TRBJ2-3; no clear D gene. Trimming took off 4 bases at V and 5 bases at J, with 14 bases between the two ends. This CDR3 is 14 amino acids long. Germline CDR1 SGHRS, CDR2 YFSETQ. CDR3 amino acids: CASSPPPSQDTQYF. In nucleotides, the CDR3 is TGCGCCAGCAGCCCACCCCCTTCTCAAGATACGCAGTATTTT.

J is TRBJ1-2 and V is TRBV10-3; TRBD1 matches 8 bases. V shed 3 bases and J 5 bases; nucleotides not matched to a gene: 11. Germline CDR1 ENHRY, CDR2 SYGVKD. The length of the CDR3 is 16 residues. The CDR3 reads CAISDPTPQGGYGYTF. CDR3 bases: TGTGCCATCAGTGACCCAACCCCACAGGGGGGATATGGCTACACCTTC.

This chain connects TRBV5-1 to TRBJ2-3, with D perhaps given as TRBD1 or TRBD2 (5 bases each). This CDR3 has 14 residues. The germline V gene encodes CDR1 SGHRS and CDR2 YFSETQ. Trimming left V 6 bases short and J 1 base short, with 12 bases between. The CDR3 sequence is CASTSGQGTDTQYF. As DNA, the CDR3 is TGCGCCAGCACCTCGGGGCAAGGCACAGATACGCAGTATTTT.

This clonotype was detected a few times. A much larger clonotype is one base distant, so this may be a read error. The CDR3 loop is CASSFYGLSSTDTQYF. The CDR3 coding sequence is TGTGCCAGCAGTTTTTACGGCCTATCTAGCACAGATACGCAGTATTTT. The chain links TRBV12-3 or TRBV12-4 to TRBJ2-3; D not resolved. This CDR3 has 16 residues. V was clipped by 3 bases and J by 0 bases, with 13 bases between them.

About this clonotype itself: One end of the junction is discordant with germline, which a read error may explain. The chain recombines TRBV20-1 with TRBJ2-6, with unresolved D. Germline CDR1 reads DFQATT; CDR2 reads SNEGSKA (reference sequence). The CDR3 sequence is 14 residues long. This CDR3 is CSATSRSGVNVLTF. In nucleotides, the CDR3 is TGCAGTGCTACCTCCCGCTCTGGGGTCAACGTCCTGACTTTC.

Remarks on this clonotype: A clone one base away is much larger, so this may be a read error. This rearrangement joins TRBV5-1 to TRBJ2-3; a weak D match, TRBD1 (6 bases). Germline V CDR1 and CDR2: SGHRS, YFSETQ. The CDR3 is 14 amino acids. In DNA form, the CDR3 reads TGCGCCAGCAGCGTCGGACAGAGCACAGATGCGCAGTATTTT. It specifies CASSVGQSTDAQYF.

This clonotype was picked up many times. V is TRBV30 and J is TRBJ2-1; D may be TRBD1 (6 bases). The CDR3 has 14 residues. Per the germline V gene, CDR1 is GTSNPN and CDR2 is SVGIG (reference sequence). Trimming cost V 5 bases and J 8 bases, with 19 bases left between them. The CDR3 spells CAWAQGTGVDEQFF. CDR3 coding DNA: TGTGCCTGGGCCCAGGGGACCGGGGTCGATGAGCAGTTCTTC.

The gene calls are TRBV11-1 and TRBJ1-1; TRBD1 agrees at 8 bases. The trim removed 6 bases at V and 1 base at J, leaving 7 bases unmatched. The CDR3 runs to 15 residues. CDR1 is SGHAT and CDR2 is FQDESV in the germline V gene (reference sequence). This CDR3 is CASRYRTGRNTEAFF. The CDR3 DNA reads TGTGCCAGCAGATATCGGACAGGGAGGAACACTGAAGCTTTCTTT.